This T cell receptor (beta chain) stems from a study of T cells in Graves' hyperthyroidism and ophthalmopathy. Study summary: Peripheral blood collection took place at initial diagnosis, before any treatment. Overall study findings and caveats: Ophthalmopathy could be told apart from stable hyperthyroidism with a 13 V-J model. Blood samples included most of the expanded thyroid clonotypes exceeding 0.001.

The CDR3 has 16 amino acids. J gave up 3 bases and V 2 bases, and 5 bases lay outside the gene matches. Germline V gene sequence: CDR1 SEHNR, CDR2 FQNEAQ (reference sequence). Amplification of TCR beta CDR3 regions used RNA as the template. The HTBI primer set served for first-round RT-PCR of the TCR CDR3. TCRdb analysed the multiplex PCR reads with MiXCR anew, one entry per CDR3 protein. The sample has some 700,000 distinct CDR3 sequences, approximately 15% seen once. With respect to this clonotype: Its matching antigen is unknown.

Diagnoses used clinical symptoms, serum thyroxine and TRAb, thyroid ultrasound and orbital computed tomography. Sequenced material: blood. This TCR came from a man aged 45-65 years with Graves' hyperthyroidism. The chain recombines TRBV7-9 with TRBJ2-7, with 12 bases identical to TRBD2. The CDR3 region is CASSLRLAGEVYEQYF. The CDR3 DNA is TGTGCCAGCAGCTTAAGACTAGCGGGAGAGGTCTACGAGCAGTACTTC.